This TCR beta chain comes out of a study of T cell repertoires in aging, cancer and after chemotherapy. Regarding the study as a whole: Healthy donors lost TCR diversity with age mainly through richness, cancer patients through richness and evenness.

The template was genomic DNA from peripheral blood, not RNA. This clonotype is termed hyperexpanded. Its antigen remains unidentified. This CDR3 contains 14 residues. CDR1 is SQVTM, CDR2 ANQGSEA, per germline. With 6 bases removed from V and 0 bases from J, the gap between germline ends came to 11 bases. TRB rearrangements spanning V, D and J were amplified using mixed TRB-A/B primers. TCRdb re-derived calls from the multiplex PCR reads in MiXCR, one entry per CDR3 protein. The data show 980 or so distinct CDR3 sequences, more than 20% seen once. This clonotype was sampled from a human donor with a solid tumor. J is TRBJ2-2 and V is TRBV29-1; possible D gene TRBD1, 6 bases. Sample: blood. CDR3 coding DNA: TGCAGCGTCGCAGGGACAACGAACACCGGGGAGCTGTTTTTT. This codes for CSVAGTTNTGELFF.